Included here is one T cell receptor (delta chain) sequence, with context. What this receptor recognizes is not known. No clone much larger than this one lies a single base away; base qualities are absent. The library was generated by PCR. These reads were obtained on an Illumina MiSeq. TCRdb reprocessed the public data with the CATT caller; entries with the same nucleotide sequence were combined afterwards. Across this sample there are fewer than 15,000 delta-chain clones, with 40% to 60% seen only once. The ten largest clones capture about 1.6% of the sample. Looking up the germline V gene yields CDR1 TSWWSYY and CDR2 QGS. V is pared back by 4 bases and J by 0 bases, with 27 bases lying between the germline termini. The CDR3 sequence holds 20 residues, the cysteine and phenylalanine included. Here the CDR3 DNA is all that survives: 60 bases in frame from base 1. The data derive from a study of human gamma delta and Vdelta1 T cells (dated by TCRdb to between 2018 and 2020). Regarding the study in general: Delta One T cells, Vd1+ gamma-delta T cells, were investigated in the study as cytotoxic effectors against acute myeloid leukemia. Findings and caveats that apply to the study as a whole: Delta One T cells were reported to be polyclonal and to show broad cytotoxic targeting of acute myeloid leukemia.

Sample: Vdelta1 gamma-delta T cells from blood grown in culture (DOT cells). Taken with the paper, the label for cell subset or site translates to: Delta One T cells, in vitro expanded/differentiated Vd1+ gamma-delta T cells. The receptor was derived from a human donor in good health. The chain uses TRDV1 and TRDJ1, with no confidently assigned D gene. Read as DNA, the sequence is TGTGCTCTTGGGGCTGCCAGACGTCGGGCCCCTGACCGATACACCGATAAACTCATCTTT. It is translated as CALGAARRRAPDRYTDKLIF.